This T cell receptor (beta chain) came from a study of blood T cells in healthy people across ages. For the study at large: T cells yielded about one barcoded beta molecule per two cells through template switching. Findings and caveats of the study: As age increased, TCR beta diversity per million T cells fell in a roughly linear fashion.

Per sample, no less than 5 micrograms of total RNA were extracted. The second PCR ran about 6 to 12 cycles with a sample-barcoded 5' primer and J-beta primers. Each cDNA molecule, via a template-switch adaptor with 12 random nucleotides, was tagged. TCRdb re-derived calls from the 5' RACE reads in MiXCR, one entry per CDR3 protein. The sample records 790,000 or so distinct CDR3 sequences, roughly three fifths being singletons. With respect to this clonotype: Its antigen is as yet unknown.

This CDR3 has 16 residues. The germline V and J ends were trimmed by 7 bases and 3 bases, with 20 bases remaining between them. CDR1 is MNHNY, CDR2 SVGAGI, per germline (reference sequence). The chain recombines TRBV6-6 with TRBJ2-3; possible D gene TRBD1, 5 bases. This sequence was found in a man aged 40-49 years in good health. The sequencing input was blood. The CDR3 sequence is CASTPLGQGVTDTQYF. The DNA for the CDR3 is TGTGCCAGCACCCCACTCGGGCAGGGCGTAACAGATACGCAGTATTTT.